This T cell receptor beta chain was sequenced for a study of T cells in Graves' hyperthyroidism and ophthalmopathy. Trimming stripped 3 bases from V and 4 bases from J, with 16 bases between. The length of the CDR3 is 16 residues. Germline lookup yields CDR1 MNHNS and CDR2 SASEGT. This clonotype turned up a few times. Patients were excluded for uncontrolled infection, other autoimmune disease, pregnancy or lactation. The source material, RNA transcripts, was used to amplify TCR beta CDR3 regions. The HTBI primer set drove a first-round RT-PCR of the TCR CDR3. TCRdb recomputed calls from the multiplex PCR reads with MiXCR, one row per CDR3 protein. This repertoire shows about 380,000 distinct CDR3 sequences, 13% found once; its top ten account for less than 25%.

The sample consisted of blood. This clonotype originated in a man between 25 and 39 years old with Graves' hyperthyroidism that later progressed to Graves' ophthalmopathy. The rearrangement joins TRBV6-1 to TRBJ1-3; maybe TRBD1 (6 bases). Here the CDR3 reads CASSDLEGGGGNTIYF. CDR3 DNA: TGTGCCAGCAGTGATCTGGAAGGGGGAGGGGGAAACACCATATATTTT.